A single T cell receptor (beta chain) is shown here with its context. The sample originates from a study of tumor-infiltrating lymphocytes in primary liver carcinoma. Study at large: Spanning 30 to 69 years of age, the patients were men and women. Roughly 3.65 to 8 million productive TCRbeta reads came from each sample, comparable across tissue types.

Production of TCR beta cDNA used 500 ng total RNA together with a constant-region primer. Slightly modified ARM-PCR served as the procedure for the TCR beta libraries. These libraries came from three rounds of nested multiplex PCR. Use of TRBV1-TRBV30 forward primers with a C-beta reverse primer characterized the first two PCR rounds, which lasted around 11 cycles each. From the multiplex PCR reads, TCRdb called clonotypes with MiXCR, one entry per CDR3 protein. The table shows 95,000 to 150,000 distinct CDR3 sequences, with about two thirds occurring only once. The source material, about 18-33 mg of unsorted bulk tissue, was used to co-extract RNA and DNA. The V gene end was trimmed by 6 bases and the J gene end by 2 bases; junction bases not matched to a gene: 15. Germline lookup yields CDR1 MDHEN and CDR2 SYDVKM. This CDR3 spans 18 amino acids.

The material sequenced was tumor-adjacent normal liver tissue. The source is a woman aged 55-70 years with primary liver carcinoma and hepatitis B virus infection. This chain uses TRBV28 with TRBJ1-5; 8 bases match TRBD1. The CDR3 reads CASSNDRGRGVGNQPQHF. The CDR3 DNA reads as TGTGCCAGCAGCAATGACAGGGGAAGGGGTGTAGGCAATCAGCCCCAGCATTTT.